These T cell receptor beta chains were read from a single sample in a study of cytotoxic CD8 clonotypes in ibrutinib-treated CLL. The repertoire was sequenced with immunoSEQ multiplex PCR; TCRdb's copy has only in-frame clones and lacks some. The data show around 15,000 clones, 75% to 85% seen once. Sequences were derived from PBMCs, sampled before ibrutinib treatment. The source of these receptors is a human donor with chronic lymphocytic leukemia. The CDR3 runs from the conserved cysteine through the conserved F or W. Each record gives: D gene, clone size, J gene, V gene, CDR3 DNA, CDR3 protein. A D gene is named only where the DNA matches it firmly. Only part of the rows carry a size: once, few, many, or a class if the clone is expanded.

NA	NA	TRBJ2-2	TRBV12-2	TGTGCAAGTCGCTTAGCTCTAGCGGGAACCGGGGAGCTGTTTTTT	CASRLALAGTGELFF
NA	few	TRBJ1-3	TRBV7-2	TGTGCCAGCAGCCTTAGCGTAAACACCATATATTTT	CASSLSVNTIYF
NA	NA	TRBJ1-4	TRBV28	TGTGCCAGCAGTCCGATCGATTATAGGAATGAAAAACTGTTTTTT	CASSPIDYRNEKLFF
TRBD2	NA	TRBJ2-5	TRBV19	TGTGCCAGTAGCTCTACTAGCGGGAGTCTAACCCAGTACTTC	CASSSTSGSLTQYF
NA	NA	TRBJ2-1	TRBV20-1	TGCAGTGCAATACTAGCCTATGAGCAGTTCTTC	CSAILAYEQFF
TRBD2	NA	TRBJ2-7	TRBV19	TGTGCCAGTAGCCTAGCGGGAGTATTAGACGAGCAGTACTTC	CASSLAGVLDEQYF
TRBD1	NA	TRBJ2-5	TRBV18	TGTGCCAGCTCACAGCTAACAGGGGGCGAGGAAGAGACCCAGTACTTC	CASSQLTGGEEETQYF
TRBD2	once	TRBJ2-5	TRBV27	TGTGCCAGCGGCCGGGGGGAGTACGGGACCCAGTACTTC	CASGRGEYGTQYF
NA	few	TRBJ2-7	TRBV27	TGTGCCAGCAAGCCTATTTACTACGAGCAGTACTTC	CASKPIYYEQYF
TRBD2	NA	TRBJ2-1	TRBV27	TGTGCCAGCCGGGAGAGCGGGAGTAATAATGAGCAGTTCTTC	CASRESGSNNEQFF
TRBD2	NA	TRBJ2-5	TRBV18	TGTGCCAGCTCACCAGGGACTAGCGGGAGGCAAGAGACCCAGTACTTC	CASSPGTSGRQETQYF
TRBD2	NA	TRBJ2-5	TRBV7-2	TGTGCCAGCAGCTTAAATGTGGCGGGAGTTTGGGGACAAGAGACCCAGTACTTC	CASSLNVAGVWGQETQYF
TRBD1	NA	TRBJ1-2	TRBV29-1	TGCAGCGGCCAGGCCACAGGGGTTCATGGCTACACCTTC	CSGQATGVHGYTF
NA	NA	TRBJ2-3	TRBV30	TGTGCCTGGATGTGGGGCAGGGGAACAGATACGCAGTATTTT	CAWMWGRGTDTQYF
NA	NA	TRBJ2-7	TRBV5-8	TGTGCCAGCAGCTTGGCCAGGCCGGCGTACTTC	CASSLARPAYF
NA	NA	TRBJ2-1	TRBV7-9	TGTGCCAGCATACCCGGTTTCTCCTACAATGAGCAGTTCTTC	CASIPGFSYNEQFF
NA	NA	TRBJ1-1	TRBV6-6	TGTGCCAGCAGTTCTCAGCAGGGACAGAACACTGAAGCTTTCTTT	CASSSQQGQNTEAFF
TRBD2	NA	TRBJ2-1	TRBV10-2	TGCGCCAGCAGTGAGTTCCTAGCGGGAGGGGGGTACAATGAGCAGTTCTTC	CASSEFLAGGGYNEQFF
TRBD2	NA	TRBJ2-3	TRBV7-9	TGTGCCAGCAGCTCCATGGTTCGGGAGGCCCCAGATACGCAGTATTTT	CASSSMVREAPDTQYF
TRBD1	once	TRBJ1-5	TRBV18	TGTGCCAGCTCACCATCGGAGGGGGCCAGCAATCAGCCCCAGCATTTT	CASSPSEGASNQPQHF
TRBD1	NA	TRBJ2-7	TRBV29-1	TGCAGCGTTGGTGGCACAGGGGCTATTTACGAGCAGTACTTC	CSVGGTGAIYEQYF
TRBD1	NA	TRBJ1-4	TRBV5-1	TGCGCCAGCAGCCGGGGTGGACAGGGGGCTGTGGGTGAAAAACTGTTTTTT	CASSRGGQGAVGEKLFF
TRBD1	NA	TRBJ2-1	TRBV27	TGTGCCAGCAGTCGAGACAGGGGAGGCTACAATGAGCAGTTCTTC	CASSRDRGGYNEQFF
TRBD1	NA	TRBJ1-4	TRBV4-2	TGTGCCAGCAGCCAAGGACAGGGGTCAACTAATGAAAAACTGTTTTTT	CASSQGQGSTNEKLFF
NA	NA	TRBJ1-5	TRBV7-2	TGTGCCAGCAGCATTATGACTGATCAGCCCCAGCATTTT	CASSIMTDQPQHF
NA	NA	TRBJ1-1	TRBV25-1	TGTGCCAGCAGTGAAAGCCGGGGGGTGAACACTGAAGCTTTCTTT	CASSESRGVNTEAFF
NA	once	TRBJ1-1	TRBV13	TGTGCCAGCAGCCCCCAGGGATCAAACACTGAAGCTTTCTTT	CASSPQGSNTEAFF
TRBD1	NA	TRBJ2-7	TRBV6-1	TGTGCCAGCAGTTCAACAGGGGGAACCTACGAGCAGTACTTC	CASSSTGGTYEQYF
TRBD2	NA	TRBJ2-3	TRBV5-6	TGTGCCAGCAGCTCCATTGAAACTAGCGAGTTTCTAGATACGCAGTATTTT	CASSSIETSEFLDTQYF
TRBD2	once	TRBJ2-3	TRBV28	TGTGCCAGCAGCTCACTAGCGGGAATATTTTCTAGCACAGATACGCAGTATTTT	CASSSLAGIFSSTDTQYF
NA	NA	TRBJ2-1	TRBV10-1	TGCGCCAGCAATGGCAATGAGCAGTTCTTC	CASNGNEQFF
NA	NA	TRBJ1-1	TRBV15	TGTGCCACCAGCAGAGATCTCGGGGGAACGAACACTGAAGCTTTCTTT	CATSRDLGGTNTEAFF
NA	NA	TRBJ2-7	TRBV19	TGTGCCAGTAGTACACCTTACGAGCAGTACTTC	CASSTPYEQYF
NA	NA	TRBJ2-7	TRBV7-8	TGTGCCAGCAGCCTCGTGGGGGATGAGTCCTACGAGCAGTACTTC	CASSLVGDESYEQYF
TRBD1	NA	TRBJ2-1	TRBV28	TGTGCCAGCAGTTTATTCGCAGGGGGCGCAGATGAGCAGTTCTTC	CASSLFAGGADEQFF
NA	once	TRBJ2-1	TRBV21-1	TGTGCCAGCAGCAAAGCCCTTGGGAACCGGGACAGGGGGGGGAATGAGCAGTTCTTC	CASSKALGNRDRGGNEQFF
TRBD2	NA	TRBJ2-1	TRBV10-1	TGCGCCAGCAGCAAAGCTAGCGGGAGGGCGGGTGAGCAGTTCTTC	CASSKASGRAGEQFF
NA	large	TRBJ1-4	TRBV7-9	TGTGCCAGCAGCTTATATACAGGGCCTTTGGGAAAACTGTTTTTT	CASSLYTGPLGKLFF
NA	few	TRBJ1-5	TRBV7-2	TGTGCCAGCAGCTTAGGAGGGTTTAGCAATCAGCCCCAGCATTTT	CASSLGGFSNQPQHF
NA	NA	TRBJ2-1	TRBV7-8	TGTGCCAGCAGCTCAAAGAAGACGAGATACAATGAGCAGTTCTTC	CASSSKKTRYNEQFF
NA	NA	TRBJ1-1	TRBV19	TGTGCCAGTAGCCGTTCGGTAACCCACACTGAAGCTTTCTTT	CASSRSVTHTEAFF
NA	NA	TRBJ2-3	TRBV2	TGTGCCAGCAGTGTATCGGGCAGTCAAGATACGCAGTATTTT	CASSVSGSQDTQYF
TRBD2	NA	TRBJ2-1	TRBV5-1	TGCGCCAGCAGCAGACTAGCCGACAATGAGCAGTTCTTC	CASSRLADNEQFF
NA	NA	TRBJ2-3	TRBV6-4	TGTGCCAGCAGCGTCGACAGCCTGCACACAGATACGCAGTATTTT	CASSVDSLHTDTQYF
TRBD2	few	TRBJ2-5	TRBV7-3	TGTGCCAGCAGCTTAGATACCGGTGCGGGAGGAGAGACCCAGTACTTC	CASSLDTGAGGETQYF
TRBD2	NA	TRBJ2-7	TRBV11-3	TGTGCCAGCAGCCCGGCGAGCGGGATCGAGCAGTACTTC	CASSPASGIEQYF
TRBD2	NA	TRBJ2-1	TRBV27	TGTGCCAGCACTCCTCGCGCCTCTAGGGGACTAGCTCCTGGTATTTACAATGAGCAGTTCTTC	CASTPRASRGLAPGIYNEQFF
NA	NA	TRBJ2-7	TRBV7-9	TGTGCCAGCAGCTTCCCCTCTCGGGGACCAAATATCTTC	CASSFPSRGPNIF
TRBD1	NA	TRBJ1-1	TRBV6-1	TGTGCCAGCAGTTCCCCGGACAGGGGTAGGACTGAAGCTTTCTTT	CASSSPDRGRTEAFF
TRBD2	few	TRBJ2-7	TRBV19	TGTGCCAGTAGCGGAGGACTAGCGGGAGTCTACGAGCAGTACTTC	CASSGGLAGVYEQYF